The 16 T cell receptor beta chains listed next were all sequenced from one sample in a study of blood T cell repertoires in COVID-19. Repertoires were generated with immunoSEQ multiplex PCR, while TCRdb's copy carries only in-frame clones and drops some. Of 210,000 or so clones in the sample, approximately 80% were seen once. Sequences were obtained from peripheral blood. Receptor source: a woman aged 80 or older with acute or convalescent COVID-19.

J is TRBJ2-4 and V is TRBV18, with 9 bases lining up with TRBD1. V trimming: 4 bases; J trimming: 1 base; junction bases outside the gene matches: 5. Germline-derived CDR1 and CDR2 are KGHSH and LQKENI. This CDR3 contains 16 residues. CDR3 in amino acids: CASSRDRVGAKNIQYF. DNA for the CDR3: TGTGCCAGCTCACGGGACAGGGTCGGGGCCAAAAACATTCAGTACTTC.

J is TRBJ1-5 and V is TRBV19; 11 nucleotides match TRBD1. The CDR3 is 15 amino acids. Germline loops: CDR1 LNHDA, CDR2 SQIVND (reference sequence). V shed 5 bases and J 7 bases; nucleotides not matched to a gene: 7. CDR3 residues: CASSADRGQGQPQHF. CDR3 DNA sequence: TGTGCCAGTAGTGCGGACAGGGGGCAAGGGCAGCCCCAGCATTTT. Looking up the rest from reference TRBV19 and TRBJ1-5 gives the full variable domain: DGGITQSPKYLFRKEGQNVTLSCEQNLNHDAMYWYRQDPGQGLRLIYYSQIVNDFQKGDIAEGYSVSREKKESFPLTVTSAQKNPTAFYLCASSADRGQGQPQHFGDGTRLSIL.

The chain has TRBV10-3 and TRBJ2-7; tentative D call: TRBD2 (5 bases). Per the germline V gene, CDR1 is ENHRY and CDR2 is SYGVKD. The CDR3 has 10 residues. Trimming stripped 10 bases from V and 10 bases from J, with 14 bases between. CDR3 sequence: CATRDEGQYF. The CDR3 nucleotides are TGTGCCACCAGAGACGAGGGACAGTACTTC.

This clone has just one count. The V gene is TRBV7-8, the J gene TRBJ1-1; D may be TRBD1 (5 bases). V was cut by 1 base and J by 0 bases, with 6 bases left in between. The germline gives CDR1 SGHVS, CDR2 FQNEAQ. This CDR3 contains 14 residues. The CDR3 DNA reads TGTGCCAGCAGCTTAGGACAGCTGAACACTGAAGCTTTCTTT. Residues: CASSLGQLNTEAFF.

The chain uses TRBV28 and TRBJ1-3; 7 bases are a match to TRBD1. The CDR3 extends over 15 amino acids. V lost 3 bases, J lost 8 bases, and 10 bases stayed unmatched. Per germline, CDR1 MDHEN and CDR2 SYDVKM. This chain's CDR3 is CASSLLSGGSDTIYF. The CDR3 DNA reads as TGTGCCAGCAGTTTGTTGTCAGGGGGTTCGGACACCATATATTTT.

V and J are TRBV5-1 and TRBJ2-2, with 7 bases lining up with TRBD2. There are 16 residues in the CDR3. J lost 0 bases, V lost 0 bases, and 2 bases had no gene match. CDR1 and CDR2 (germline): SGHRS, YFSETQ. CDR3 sequence: CASSLELASNTGELFF. CDR3 nucleotide sequence: TGCGCCAGCAGCTTGGAACTAGCGTCGAACACCGGGGAGCTGTTTTTT.

The rearrangement uses TRBV7-6 and TRBJ2-7; possible D gene TRBD2, 6 bases. V lost 3 bases and J 3 bases, leaving 9 bases between the germline ends. Germline assignment: CDR1 SGHVS and CDR2 FNYEAQ. The CDR3 consists of 13 residues. DNA for the CDR3: TGTGCCAGCAGCTTGGGACTGATCTACGAGCAGTACTTC. This codes for CASSLGLIYEQYF.

This clone was counted only a few times. The rearrangement uses TRBV15 and TRBJ2-1; D not certain. Germline V lookup: CDR1 LNHNV, CDR2 YYDKDF (reference sequence). There are 12 residues in the CDR3. Deletions cut 1 base from V and 5 bases from J, with 3 bases between. The DNA of the CDR3 is TGTGCCACCAGCAGAGCGGACAATGAGCAGTTCTTC. Protein sequence: CATSRADNEQFF.

The rearrangement uses TRBV15 and TRBJ2-7; the D is unclear. This CDR3 comprises 13 residues. Germline V CDR1 and CDR2: LNHNV, YYDKDF (reference sequence). V dropped 0 bases and J dropped 3 bases, with 6 bases sitting between them. CDR3 coding DNA: TGTGCCACCAGCAGAGATCCCTTCTACGAGCAGTACTTC. Translated: CATSRDPFYEQYF. The full variable domain, completed using reference TRBV15 and TRBJ2-7, is DAMVIQNPRYQVTQFGKPVTLSCSQTLNHNVMYWYQQKSSQAPKLLFHYYDKDFNNEADTPDNFQSRRPNTSFCFLDIRSPGLGDTAMYLCATSRDPFYEQYFGPGTRLTVT.

The chain carries TRBV10-1 and TRBJ2-7; TRBD1 matches 7 bases. Trimming cost V 10 bases and J 4 bases; bases outside gene matches: 16. Germline CDR1 is WNHNN and CDR2 is SYGVQD (reference sequence). The CDR3 contains 15 residues. CDR3 coding DNA: TGCGCCACCACTTGCCATCGGGACAGCCCTTACGAGCAGTACTTC. The encoded protein is CATTCHRDSPYEQYF.

This clone was seen only once. This chain uses TRBV13 with TRBJ1-1; 8 nucleotides line up with TRBD1. The trim removed 5 bases at V and 4 bases at J, leaving 3 bases unmatched. This CDR3 is built from 13 residues. Germline CDR1 PRHDT, CDR2 FYEKMQ (reference sequence). CDR3 nucleotides: TGTGCCAGCAGCCAAACAGGGGGCACTGAAGCTTTCTTT. Translated, it gives CASSQTGGTEAFF.

The chain uses TRBV9 and TRBJ1-4; the D is unclear. V lost 0 bases to trimming and J lost 0 bases, with 9 bases between them. CDR3 length: 16 residues. Germline V gene lookup returns CDR1 SGDLS and CDR2 YYNGEE. CDR3 DNA: TGTGCCAGCAGCGTAGGTGCGGGCGCAACTAATGAAAAACTGTTTTTT. This gives the protein CASSVGAGATNEKLFF.

The genes are TRBV10-3 and TRBJ2-1, with TRBD2 matching over 8 bases. This CDR3 has 15 amino acids. Germline-derived CDR1 and CDR2 are ENHRY and SYGVKD. The V segment lost 10 bases and the J segment 8 bases; nucleotides outside the gene matches: 16. The CDR3 protein is CATWRGAGGEDEQFF. CDR3 bases: TGTGCCACCTGGAGGGGCGCGGGAGGCGAGGATGAGCAGTTCTTC.

The J gene is TRBJ1-4, the V gene TRBV4-1; 8 positions match TRBD1. The CDR3 contains 14 residues. CDR1 MGHRA and CDR2 YSYEKL come from the germline V gene. Trimming at V came to 4 bases and at J to 7 bases, leaving 5 bases not matched to a gene. CDR3 bases: TGCGCCAGCAGCCCAACGACAGGGGTTGAAAAACTGTTTTTT. Protein sequence: CASSPTTGVEKLFF.

The rearrangement links TRBV2 to TRBJ2-5, with TRBD1 identical over 9 bases. With 6 bases clipped from V and 7 bases from J, the junction kept 6 bases outside the gene matches. The CDR3 is 13 residues long. Germline V CDR1 and CDR2: SNHLY, FYNNEI. CDR3 residues: CASSRQGGWTQYF. In nucleotides, the CDR3 is TGTGCCAGCAGCAGACAGGGGGGATGGACCCAGTACTTC.

The chain couples TRBV5-3 to TRBJ2-7, with 12 bases matching TRBD2. TRBV5-3 is an open reading frame whose function is uncertain. Trimming at V came to 4 bases and at J to 2 bases, leaving 28 bases not matched to a gene. This CDR3 comprises 23 residues. CDR3 in amino acids: CARSPKTTSGGFQRIGAPYEQYF. The DNA for the CDR3 is TGTGCCAGAAGCCCCAAAACGACTAGCGGGGGTTTCCAGAGAATTGGGGCCCCCTACGAGCAGTACTTC.